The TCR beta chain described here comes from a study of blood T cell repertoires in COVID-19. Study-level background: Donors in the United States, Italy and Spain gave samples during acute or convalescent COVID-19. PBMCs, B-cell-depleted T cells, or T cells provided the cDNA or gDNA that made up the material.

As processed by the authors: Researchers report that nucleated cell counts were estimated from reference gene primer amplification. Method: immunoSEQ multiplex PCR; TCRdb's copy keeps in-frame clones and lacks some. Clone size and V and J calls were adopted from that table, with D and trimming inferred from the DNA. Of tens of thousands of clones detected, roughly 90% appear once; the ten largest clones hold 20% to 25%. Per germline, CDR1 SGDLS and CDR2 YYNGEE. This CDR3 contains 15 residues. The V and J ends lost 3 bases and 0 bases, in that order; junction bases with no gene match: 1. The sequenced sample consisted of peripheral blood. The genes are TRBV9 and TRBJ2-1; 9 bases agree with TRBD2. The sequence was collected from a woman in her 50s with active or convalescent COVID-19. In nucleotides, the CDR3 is TGTGCCAGCAGCGCAGCGGGAGGCTCCTACAATGAGCAGTTCTTC. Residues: CASSAAGGSYNEQFF.